This TCR beta chain came from a study of cytomegalovirus exposure and HLA in healthy donors. Notes on the study in general: In the 120 or so validation repertoires, around 95% of cluster scores exceeded 0, per a later analysis.

Worth noting for this clone: Its cognate antigen is unknown.

Assay used: immunoSEQ multiplex PCR; TCRdb lists only in-frame clones, some missing. The sample holds some 170,000 clones, roughly nine tenths seen once. The sample consisted of PBMCs. The receptor was derived from a man between 18 and 35 years old in good health and CMV-seropositive.

In nucleotides, the CDR3 is TGTGCCAGCCGTCTTAAACAGGGTCAGCCCCAGCATTTT. This codes for CASRLKQGQPQHF. The J gene is TRBJ1-5, the V gene TRBV28; tentative D call: TRBD1 (6 bases). CDR1 is MDHEN, CDR2 SYDVKM, per germline. The length of the CDR3 is 13 residues. The V end was cut by 8 bases, the J end by 6 bases, with 14 bases between. The full variable domain, completed using reference TRBV28 and TRBJ1-5, is DVKVTQSSRYLVKRTGEKVFLECVQDMDHENMFWYRQDPGLGLRLIYFSYDVKMKEKGDIPEGYSVSREKKERFSLILESASTNQTSMYLCASRLKQGQPQHFGDGTRLSIL.